This record concerns one TCR beta chain sequence. This sample is drawn from a study of blood T cell repertoires in COVID-19. Study information: The analysed material was cDNA or gDNA that came from T cells, B-cell-depleted T cells, or PBMCs.

Here immunoSEQ multiplex PCR was the method, and the copy in TCRdb shows in-frame clones only, minus some. Of approximately 72,000 clones listed, roughly 80% were seen once; the top ten hold around 9.5%. The CDR3 runs 16 residues. In germline, CDR1 is MNHNY, CDR2 SVGAGI (reference sequence). Unmatched junction bases numbered 6, after V lost 5 bases and J lost 1 base. This TCR was sampled from a man aged 50-60 years with active COVID-19. This chain uses TRBV6-6 with TRBJ1-4; TRBD1 matches 8 bases. Sequencing was done on a sample of peripheral blood. CDR3 sequence (DNA): TGTGCCAGCAGTCCCGGACAGGGTCAAACTAATGAAAAACTGTTTTTT. It is translated as CASSPGQGQTNEKLFF.